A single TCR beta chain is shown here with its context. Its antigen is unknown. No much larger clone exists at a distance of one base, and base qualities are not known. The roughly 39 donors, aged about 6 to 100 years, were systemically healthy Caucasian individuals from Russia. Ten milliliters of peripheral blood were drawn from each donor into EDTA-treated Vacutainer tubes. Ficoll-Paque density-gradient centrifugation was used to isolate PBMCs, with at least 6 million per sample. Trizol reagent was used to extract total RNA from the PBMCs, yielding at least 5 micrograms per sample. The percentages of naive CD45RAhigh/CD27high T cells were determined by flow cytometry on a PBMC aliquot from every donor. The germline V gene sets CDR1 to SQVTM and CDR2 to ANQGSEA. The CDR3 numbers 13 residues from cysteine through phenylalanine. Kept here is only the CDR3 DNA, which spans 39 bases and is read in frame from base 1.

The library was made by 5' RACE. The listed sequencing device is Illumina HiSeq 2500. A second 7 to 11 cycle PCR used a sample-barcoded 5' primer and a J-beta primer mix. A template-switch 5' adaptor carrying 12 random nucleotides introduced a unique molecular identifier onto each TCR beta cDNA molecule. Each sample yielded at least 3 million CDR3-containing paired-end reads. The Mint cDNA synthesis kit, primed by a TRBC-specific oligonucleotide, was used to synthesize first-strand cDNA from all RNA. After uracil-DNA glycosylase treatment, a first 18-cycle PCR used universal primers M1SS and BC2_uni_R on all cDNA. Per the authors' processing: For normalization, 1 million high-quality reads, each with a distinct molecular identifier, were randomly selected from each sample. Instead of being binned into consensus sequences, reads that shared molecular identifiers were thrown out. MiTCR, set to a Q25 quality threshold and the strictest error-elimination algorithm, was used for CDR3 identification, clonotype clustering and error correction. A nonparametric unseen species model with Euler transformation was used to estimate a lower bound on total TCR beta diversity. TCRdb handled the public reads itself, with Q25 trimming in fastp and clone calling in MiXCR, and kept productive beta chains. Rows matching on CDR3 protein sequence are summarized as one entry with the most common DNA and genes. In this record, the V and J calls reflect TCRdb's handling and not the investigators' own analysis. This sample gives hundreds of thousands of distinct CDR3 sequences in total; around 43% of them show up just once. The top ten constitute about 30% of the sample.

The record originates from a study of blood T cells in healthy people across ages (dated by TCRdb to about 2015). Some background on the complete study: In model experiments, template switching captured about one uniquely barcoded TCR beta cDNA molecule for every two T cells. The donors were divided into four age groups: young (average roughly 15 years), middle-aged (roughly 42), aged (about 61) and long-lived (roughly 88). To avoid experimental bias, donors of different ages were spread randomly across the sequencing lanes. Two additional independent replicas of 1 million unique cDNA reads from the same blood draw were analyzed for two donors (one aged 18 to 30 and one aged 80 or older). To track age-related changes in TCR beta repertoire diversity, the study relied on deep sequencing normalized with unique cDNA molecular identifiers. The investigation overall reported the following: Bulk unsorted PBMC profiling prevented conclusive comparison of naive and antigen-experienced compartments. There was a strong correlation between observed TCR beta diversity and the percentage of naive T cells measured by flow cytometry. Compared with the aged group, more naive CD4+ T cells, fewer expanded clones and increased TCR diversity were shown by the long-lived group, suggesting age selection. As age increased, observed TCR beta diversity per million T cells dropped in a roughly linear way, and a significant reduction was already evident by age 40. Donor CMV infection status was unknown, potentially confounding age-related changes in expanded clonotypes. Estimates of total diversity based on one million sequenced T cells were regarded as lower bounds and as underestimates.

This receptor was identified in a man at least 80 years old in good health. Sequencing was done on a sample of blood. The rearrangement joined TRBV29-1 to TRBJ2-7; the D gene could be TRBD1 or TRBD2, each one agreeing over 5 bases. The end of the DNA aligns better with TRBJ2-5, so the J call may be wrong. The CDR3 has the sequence CSVEGDPTRTQYF. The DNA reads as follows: TGCAGCGTTGAGGGGGACCCAACACGGACCCAGTACTTC.